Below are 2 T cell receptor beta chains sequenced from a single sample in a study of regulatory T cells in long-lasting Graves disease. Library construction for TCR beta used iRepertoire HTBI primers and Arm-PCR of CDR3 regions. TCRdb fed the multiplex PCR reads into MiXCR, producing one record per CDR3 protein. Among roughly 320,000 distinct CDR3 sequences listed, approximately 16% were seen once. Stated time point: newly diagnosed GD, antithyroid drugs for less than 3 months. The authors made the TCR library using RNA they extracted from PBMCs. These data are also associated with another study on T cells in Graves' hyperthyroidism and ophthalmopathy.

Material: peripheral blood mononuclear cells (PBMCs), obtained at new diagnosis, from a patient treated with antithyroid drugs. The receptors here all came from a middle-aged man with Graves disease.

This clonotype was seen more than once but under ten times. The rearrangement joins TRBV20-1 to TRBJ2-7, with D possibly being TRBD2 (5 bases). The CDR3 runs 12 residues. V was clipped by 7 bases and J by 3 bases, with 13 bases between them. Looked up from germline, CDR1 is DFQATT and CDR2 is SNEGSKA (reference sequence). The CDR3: CSVRRQYYEQYF. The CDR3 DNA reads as TGCAGTGTTAGGAGGCAGTACTACGAGCAGTACTTC.

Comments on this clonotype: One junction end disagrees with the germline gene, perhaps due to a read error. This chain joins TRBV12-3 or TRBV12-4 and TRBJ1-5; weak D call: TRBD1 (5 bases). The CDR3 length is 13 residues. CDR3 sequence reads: CANSLRGDQPQHF. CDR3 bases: TGTGCCAACAGTTTAAGAGGGGATCAGCCCCAGCATTTT.